This T cell receptor (beta chain) was obtained from a study of blood T cell repertoires in COVID-19. As processed by the authors: Researchers report that nucleated cell counts were estimated from reference gene primer amplification. Assay: immunoSEQ multiplex PCR; the TCRdb copy retains only in-frame clones and omits some. From that table come the V and J calls and clone size; the DNA was used to work out D and trimming. The data show around 140,000 clones, with 65% to 90% seen just once and more than 6.5% held by the top ten. Per the germline V gene, CDR1 is LNHDA and CDR2 is SQIVND (reference sequence). Trimming pared 1 base from V and 1 base from J, leaving 13 bases between. The CDR3 consists of 16 residues.

The chain links TRBV19 to TRBJ1-1, with D tentatively TRBD1 (5 bases). This clonotype was obtained from a human donor in a cohort sampled during active COVID-19. Sequencing was performed on peripheral blood. Here the CDR3 reads CASSIGLRGPNTEAFF. DNA of the CDR3: TGTGCCAGTAGTATAGGGCTGCGGGGCCCGAACACTGAAGCTTTCTTT. The whole variable domain, filled in from reference TRBV19 and TRBJ1-1, reads DGGITQSPKYLFRKEGQNVTLSCEQNLNHDAMYWYRQDPGQGLRLIYYSQIVNDFQKGDIAEGYSVSREKKESFPLTVTSAQKNPTAFYLCASSIGLRGPNTEAFFGQGTRLTVV.